These 19 T cell receptor beta chains share one sample of origin, sequenced in a study of shared clonotypes between healthy human individuals. The method was immunoSEQ multiplex PCR; TCRdb's version includes in-frame clones alone and lacks a portion of them. The data contain around 500,000 clones, 65% to 85% of them singletons. Sample: PBMCs. These receptors were collected from a woman in her thirties or forties in good health. Some clones in this sample may be carry-over from other donors' samples.

A remark on this clone: A much larger clone sits a single nucleotide away, making a read error possible. This chain links TRBV7-3 with TRBJ2-5; 12 bases agree with TRBD2. The V and J ends lost 5 bases and 4 bases, in that order; junction bases with no gene match: 2. This CDR3 is 14 amino acids long. CDR1 SGHTA and CDR2 FQGTGA come from the germline V gene. The CDR3 loop is CASSTGLAGETQYF. Here the CDR3 DNA reads TGTGCCAGCAGCACGGGACTAGCGGGAGAGACCCAGTACTTC.

Only one count was recorded for this clone. Other nucleotide sequences from this sample produce the same CDR3. J is TRBJ2-7 and V is TRBV5-1, with D unclear. Trimming removed 2 bases at V and 0 bases at J, with 6 bases between. The CDR3 loop spans 13 amino acids. Germline-derived CDR1 and CDR2 are SGHRS and YFSETQ. DNA of the CDR3: TGCGCCAGCAGCTTTGACACCTCCTACGAGCAGTACTTC. It yields the protein CASSFDTSYEQYF.

Comments on this clone: A far larger clone is just one base off, so this is likely a read error. The chain combines TRBV30 with TRBJ1-2, with a possible D match to TRBD1 (6 bases). In germline, CDR1 is GTSNPN, CDR2 SVGIG (reference sequence). The CDR3 contains 13 residues. Here the CDR3 DNA reads TGTGCCTGGAGTGTAGGACAGTGGGAAGGCTGCACCTTC. It is translated as CAWSVGQWEGCTF.

This clone is a singleton in its sample. The chain carries TRBV9 and TRBJ2-5, with no clear D. V dropped 4 bases and J dropped 2 bases, with 9 bases sitting between them. The CDR3 has 13 amino acids. CDR1 SGDLS and CDR2 YYNGEE come from the germline V gene. CDR3 residues: CASSSQSQETQYF. CDR3 nucleotide sequence: TGTGCCAGCAGCTCCCAATCACAAGAGACCCAGTACTTC.

This clone has just one count. The rearrangement joins TRBV7-6 to TRBJ2-7; D is possibly TRBD2 (5 bases). Trimming removed 7 bases from V and 3 bases from J, with 13 bases in between. Germline V gene sequence: CDR1 SGHVS, CDR2 FNYEAQ. CDR3 size: 13 residues. The CDR3 protein is CASIPTDFYEQYF. The DNA for the CDR3 is TGTGCCAGCATCCCAACGGACTTCTACGAGCAGTACTTC.

This chain uses TRBV28 with TRBJ1-2; D gene ambiguous. V was cut by 5 bases and J by 11 bases, with 15 bases left in between. CDR1 MDHEN and CDR2 SYDVKM come from the germline V gene. The CDR3 has 12 residues. This chain's CDR3 is CASSIMAGRYTF. The CDR3 nucleotides are TGTGCCAGCAGTATAATGGCCGGGAGGTACACCTTC.

The chain uses TRBV28 and TRBJ2-1, with TRBD2 matching over 12 bases. The CDR3 runs to 17 residues. CDR1 MDHEN and CDR2 SYDVKM come from the germline V gene. The J segment lost 4 bases and the V segment lost 6 bases, leaving 10 bases of the junction unmatched. This CDR3 reads CASRPPSGRAVYNEQFF. As DNA, the CDR3 is TGTGCCAGCAGACCCCCTAGCGGGAGGGCCGTTTACAATGAGCAGTTCTTC.

The CDR3 DNA sequence: TGTGCCAGCTCACCTAACACAGGGTATAACACTGAAGCTTTCTTT. Its protein is CASSPNTGYNTEAFF. The genes are TRBV18 and TRBJ1-1; possible D gene TRBD1, 6 bases. The germline V gene encodes CDR1 KGHSH and CDR2 LQKENI. V was shortened by 3 bases and J by 2 bases, with 13 bases between the two germline ends. The CDR3 runs to 15 residues.

The rearrangement uses TRBV5-1 and TRBJ2-7, with a possible D match to TRBD1 (5 bases). CDR1 is SGHRS and CDR2 is YFSETQ in the germline V gene. The germline V and J ends were trimmed by 4 bases and 5 bases, with 16 bases remaining between them. This CDR3 spans 14 amino acids. The CDR3 bases are TGCGCCAGCAGCGATCCCCAGGGTGCCCACGAGCAGTACTTC. Its protein is CASSDPQGAHEQYF.

About this clone: A read error is likely here: a far larger clone is one base away. The chain employs TRBV5-4 and TRBJ2-1; D may be TRBD1 or TRBD2 (7 bases each). Between the trimmed V and J ends, which lost 6 bases and 9 bases, there was a span of 16 bases. Germline V gives CDR1 SGHNT, CDR2 YYREEE (reference sequence). The CDR3 length is 13 residues. CDR3 sequence: CASNLSGTAEQFF. The CDR3 bases are TGTGCCAGCAACCTGAGCGGGACAGCTGAGCAGTTCTTC.

J is TRBJ1-4 and V is TRBV6-6, with D perhaps TRBD1 (6 bases). The CDR3 contains 16 residues. CDR1 and CDR2 (germline): MNHNY, SVGAGI (reference sequence). V lost 5 bases to trimming and J lost 2 bases, with 15 bases between them. CDR3 residues: CASSAPGGGTNEKLFF. DNA for the CDR3: TGTGCCAGCAGTGCCCCCGGGGGCGGGACTAATGAAAAACTGTTTTTT.

The V gene is TRBV29-1, the J gene TRBJ2-4; the D gene is possibly TRBD2 (5 bases). The V end lost 3 bases, the J end lost 6 bases, and 9 bases lay between the germline ends. There are 12 residues in the CDR3. Germline-derived CDR1 and CDR2 are SQVTM and ANQGSEA. Here the CDR3 DNA reads TGCAGCGTTGAGATCGAGGGAAACATTCAGTACTTC. Residues: CSVEIEGNIQYF.

The gene calls are TRBV28 and TRBJ2-7, with 9 bases matching TRBD2. The J segment lost 3 bases and the V segment lost 3 bases, leaving 3 bases of the junction unmatched. The germline V gene has CDR1 MDHEN and CDR2 SYDVKM. The CDR3 has 14 residues. CDR3 DNA: TGTGCCAGCAGTTTCTTGACTAGCGGCTACGAGCAGTACTTC. Its protein is CASSFLTSGYEQYF.

The genes are TRBV6-1 and TRBJ1-4, with D perhaps TRBD1 (5 bases). Trimming left V 3 bases short and J 10 bases short, with 12 bases between. Germline V gene lookup returns CDR1 MNHNS and CDR2 SASEGT. CDR3 size: 13 residues. In DNA form, the CDR3 reads TGTGCCAGCAGTGAGGGGACGGGTCGAAAACTGTTTTTT. Amino acid sequence: CASSEGTGRKLFF.

Only one count was recorded for this clone. With a far larger clone one base away, a read error is the likely cause. This sequence joins TRBV30 and TRBJ1-2, with 11 bases aligning to TRBD1. Trimming cost V 8 bases and J 3 bases; bases outside gene matches: 8. This CDR3 spans 14 amino acids. Looked up from germline, CDR1 is GTSNPN and CDR2 is SVGIG (reference sequence). The CDR3 nucleotides are TGTGCCCGGACCCGGACAGGGGGCGACTATGGCTACACCTTC. Encoded protein: CARTRTGGDYGYTF. Looking up the rest from reference TRBV30 and TRBJ1-2 gives the full variable domain: SQTIHQWPATLVQPVGSPLSLECTVEGTSNPNLYWYRQAAGRGLQLLFYSVGIGQISSEVPQNLSASRPQDRQFILSSKKLLLSDSGFYLCARTRTGGDYGYTFGSGTRLTVV.

On this clone itself: This is likely an artifact of a read error, given a far larger clone one base away. The chain carries TRBV30 and TRBJ1-4; perhaps TRBD1 as D (5 bases). CDR1 and CDR2 (germline): GTSNPN, SVGIG (reference sequence). The CDR3 loop spans 15 amino acids. DNA for the CDR3: TGTGCCTGGAGTGTACTCAGGGCGAGGGGCGAAAAACCGTTTTTT. Amino acids: CAWSVLRARGEKPFF.

The chain carries TRBV18 and TRBJ2-3; D unclear. Trimming removed 7 bases at V and 2 bases at J, with 13 bases between. Germline assignment: CDR1 KGHSH and CDR2 LQKENI. The CDR3 has 14 amino acids. In DNA form, the CDR3 reads TGTGCCAGCTGCCCCAGCACTAACACAGATACGCAGTATTTT. Its protein product is CASCPSTNTDTQYF.

Turning to this clone: This is likely an artifact of a read error, given a far larger clone one base away. At the DNA level, this CDR3 is encoded by other sequences in the same sample as well. This chain joins TRBV27 and TRBJ1-1; D call uncertain. CDR1 and CDR2 (germline): MNHEY, SMNVEV (reference sequence). The CDR3 loop spans 13 amino acids. The DNA for the CDR3 is TGTGCCAGCAGCGAGAGGGAGAACACTGAAGCTTTATTT. This encodes CASSERENTEALF.

On this clone: A far larger clone differs by one base, so this is likely a read error. The chain is built from TRBV25-1 and TRBJ2-5; 7 bases are shared with TRBD1. From germline, CDR1 is MGHDK and CDR2 SYGVNS. The CDR3 extends over 14 amino acids. As DNA, the CDR3 is TGTGCCAGCGGTGATCGGGACAGCCAAGAGACCCAGTACTTC. It encodes CASGDRDSQETQYF. The variable domain in full, completed from reference TRBV25-1 and TRBJ2-5, reads EADIYQTPRYLVIGTGKKITLECSQTMGHDKMYWYQQDPGMELHLIHYSYGVNSTEKGDLSSESTVSRIRTEHFPLTLESARPSHTSQYLCASGDRDSQETQYFGPGTRLLVL.